The 10 T cell receptor beta chains below all came from one sample that was sequenced in a study of T cell repertoires in cytomegalovirus infection. Via MiXCR, TCRdb re-called the reads, giving one row per CDR3 protein. The sample includes roughly 180,000 distinct CDR3 sequences, 17% of them seen just once. Sequenced input: CD8+ T cells from PBMCs. The receptor source for this set is a human donor in good health (CMV status not recorded). Some clones in this sample may be carry-over from other donors' samples.

This clonotype was seen more than once but under ten times. The genes are TRBV14 and TRBJ2-3, with 13 bases that match TRBD2. The V and J ends lost 4 bases and 4 bases, in that order; junction bases with no gene match: 5. CDR3 length: 16 amino acids. Germline lookup yields CDR1 SGHDN and CDR2 FVKESK. This chain's CDR3 is CASSRLAGGEADTQYF. The CDR3 nucleotides are TGTGCCAGCAGCCGACTAGCGGGGGGAGAGGCAGATACGCAGTATTTT.

The V call is TRBV28, the J call TRBJ2-2; D unclear. Germline assignment: CDR1 MDHEN and CDR2 SYDVKM. The V and J ends lost 3 bases and 0 bases respectively, with 11 bases between them. The CDR3 contains 16 residues. The CDR3: CASSLIPQANTGELFF. CDR3 nucleotide sequence: TGTGCCAGCAGTTTGATACCCCAGGCGAACACCGGGGAGCTGTTTTTT.

This clonotype turned up a few times. This rearrangement joins TRBV6-2 or TRBV6-3 to TRBJ2-6; possible D gene TRBD1, 6 bases. Germline CDR1 reads MNHEY; CDR2 reads SVGEGT. This CDR3 has 17 amino acids. Trimming took off 7 bases at V and 0 bases at J, with 16 bases between the two ends. The CDR3 coding sequence is TGTGCCAGCACCACGAGGGGGATAGACTCTGGGGCCAACGTCCTGACTTTC. Its translation is CASTTRGIDSGANVLTF.

This rearrangement joins TRBV29-1 to TRBJ2-7; no firm D call. CDR1 is SQVTM and CDR2 is ANQGSEA in the germline V gene. Trimming stripped 1 base from V and 2 bases from J, with 12 bases between. The CDR3 consists of 14 residues. CDR3 coding DNA: TGCAGCGTTGAAGTTACATCGGCCGCCTACGAGCAGTACTTC. Its translation is CSVEVTSAAYEQYF.

This clonotype was counted only a few times. The J gene is TRBJ2-2, the V gene TRBV5-8; 8 nucleotides match TRBD1. Germline CDR1 is SGHTS and CDR2 is YDEGEE. The CDR3 sequence is 16 residues long. Trimming removed 4 bases from V and 6 bases from J; junction bases left unmatched: 11. CDR3 in DNA: TGTGCCAGCAGCCCTGCAGACAGGGGTTGGGCCGGGGAGCTGTTTTTT. Protein: CASSPADRGWAGELFF.

The V call is TRBV9, the J call TRBJ1-1; D might be TRBD1 (5 bases). The CDR3 consists of 14 residues. Trimming removed 4 bases at V and 4 bases at J, with 14 bases between. Germline CDR1 is SGDLS and CDR2 is YYNGEE. The CDR3 DNA sequence: TGTGCCAGCAGCCCCGGGGGGGGGTTCACTGAAGCTTTCTTT. Its translation: CASSPGGGFTEAFF.

The genes are TRBV7-9 and TRBJ2-1, with D possibly being TRBD2 (6 bases). The CDR3 runs to 14 residues. Germline V gene sequence: CDR1 SEHNR, CDR2 FQNEAQ (reference sequence). With 3 bases removed from V and 5 bases from J, the gap between germline ends came to 11 bases. The CDR3 sequence is CASSFPGLNNEQFF. The CDR3 coding sequence is TGTGCCAGCAGCTTCCCGGGACTTAACAATGAGCAGTTCTTC.

The rearrangement joins TRBV14 to TRBJ2-2; D may be TRBD1 or TRBD2 (5 bases each). There are 14 residues in the CDR3. V was pared by 1 base and J by 4 bases, with 7 bases between. Germline values: CDR1 SGHDN, CDR2 FVKESK. CDR3 in DNA: TGTGCCAGCAGCCAAGGAGGGACCACCGGGGAGCTGTTTTTT. It translates to CASSQGGTTGELFF. Supplemented by reference TRBV14 and TRBJ2-2, the full variable domain reads EAGVTQFPSHSVIEKGQTVTLRCDPISGHDNLYWYRRVMGKEIKFLLHFVKESKQDESGMPNNRFLAERTGGTYSTLKVQPAELEDSGVYFCASSQGGTTGELFFGEGSRLTVL.

V usage is TRBV7-2 and J usage is TRBJ1-2; D not certain. Trimming removed 5 bases at V and 5 bases at J, with 6 bases between. The CDR3 contains 11 residues. Germline CDR1 is SGHTA and CDR2 is FQGNSA. The CDR3 is CASSLLYGYTF. The CDR3 DNA is TGTGCCAGCAGCCTGCTGTATGGCTACACCTTC.

This clonotype was counted a few times. V and J are TRBV7-2 and TRBJ1-1, with a weak D call TRBD1 (6 bases). The CDR3 extends over 21 amino acids. CDR1 SGHTA and CDR2 FQGNSA come from the germline V gene. V was pared by 0 bases and J by 0 bases, with 26 bases between. The CDR3 DNA reads TGTGCCAGCAGCTTAGCAAAAGACCAGGGGTCTTTTTCTATACTGAACACTGAAGCTTTCTTT. Amino acid sequence: CASSLAKDQGSFSILNTEAFF.